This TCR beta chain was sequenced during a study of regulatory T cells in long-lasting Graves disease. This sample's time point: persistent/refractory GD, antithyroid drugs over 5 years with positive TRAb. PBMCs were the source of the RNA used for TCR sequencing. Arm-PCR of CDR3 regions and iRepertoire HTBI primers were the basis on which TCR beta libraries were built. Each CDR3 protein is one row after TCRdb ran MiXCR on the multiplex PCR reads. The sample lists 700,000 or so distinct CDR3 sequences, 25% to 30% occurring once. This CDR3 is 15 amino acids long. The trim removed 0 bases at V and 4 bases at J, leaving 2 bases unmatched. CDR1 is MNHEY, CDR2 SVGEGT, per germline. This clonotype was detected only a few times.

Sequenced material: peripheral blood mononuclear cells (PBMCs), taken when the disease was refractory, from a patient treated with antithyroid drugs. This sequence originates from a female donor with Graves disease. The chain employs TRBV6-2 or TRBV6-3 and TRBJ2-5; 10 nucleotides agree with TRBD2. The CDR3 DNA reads TGTGCCAGCAGTTACTCGGGACTAGCGCGAGAGACCCAGTACTTC. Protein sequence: CASSYSGLARETQYF.